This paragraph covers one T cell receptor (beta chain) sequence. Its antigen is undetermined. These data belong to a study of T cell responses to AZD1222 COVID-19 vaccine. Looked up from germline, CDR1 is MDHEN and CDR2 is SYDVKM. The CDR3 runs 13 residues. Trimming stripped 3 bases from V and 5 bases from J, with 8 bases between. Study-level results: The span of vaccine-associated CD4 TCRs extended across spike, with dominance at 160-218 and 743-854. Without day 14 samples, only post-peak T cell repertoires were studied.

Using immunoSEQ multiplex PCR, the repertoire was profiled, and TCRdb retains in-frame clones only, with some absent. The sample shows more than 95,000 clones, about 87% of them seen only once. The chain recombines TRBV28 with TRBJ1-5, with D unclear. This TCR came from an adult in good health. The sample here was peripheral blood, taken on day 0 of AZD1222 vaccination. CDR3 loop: CASSLFGYQPQHF. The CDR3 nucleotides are TGTGCCAGCAGTTTGTTTGGGTATCAGCCCCAGCATTTT.